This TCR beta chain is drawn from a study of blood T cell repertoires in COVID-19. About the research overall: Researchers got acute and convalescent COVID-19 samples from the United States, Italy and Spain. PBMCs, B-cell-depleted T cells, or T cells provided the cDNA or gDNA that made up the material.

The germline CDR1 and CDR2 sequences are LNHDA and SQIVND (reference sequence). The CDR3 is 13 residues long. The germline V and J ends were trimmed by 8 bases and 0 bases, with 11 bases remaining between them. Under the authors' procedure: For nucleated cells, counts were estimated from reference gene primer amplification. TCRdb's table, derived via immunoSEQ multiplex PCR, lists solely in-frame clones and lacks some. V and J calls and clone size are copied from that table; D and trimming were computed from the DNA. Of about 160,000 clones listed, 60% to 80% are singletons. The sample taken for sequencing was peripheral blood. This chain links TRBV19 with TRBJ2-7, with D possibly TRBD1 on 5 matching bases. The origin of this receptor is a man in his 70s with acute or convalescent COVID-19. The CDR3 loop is CASALRASYEQYF. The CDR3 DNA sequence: TGTGCCAGTGCCCTCAGGGCCTCCTACGAGCAGTACTTC.